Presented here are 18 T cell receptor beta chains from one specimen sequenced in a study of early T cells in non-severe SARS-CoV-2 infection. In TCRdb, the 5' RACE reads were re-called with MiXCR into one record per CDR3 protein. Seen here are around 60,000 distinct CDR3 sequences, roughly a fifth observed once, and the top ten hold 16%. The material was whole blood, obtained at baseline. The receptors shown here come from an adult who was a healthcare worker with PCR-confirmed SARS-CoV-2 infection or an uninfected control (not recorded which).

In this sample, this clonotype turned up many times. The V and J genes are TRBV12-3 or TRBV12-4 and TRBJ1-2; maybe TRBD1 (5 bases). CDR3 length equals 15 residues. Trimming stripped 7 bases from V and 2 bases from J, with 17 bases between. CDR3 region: CASTYQRGVNYGYTF. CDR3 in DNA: TGTGCCAGCACTTACCAGAGAGGGGTCAACTATGGCTACACCTTC.

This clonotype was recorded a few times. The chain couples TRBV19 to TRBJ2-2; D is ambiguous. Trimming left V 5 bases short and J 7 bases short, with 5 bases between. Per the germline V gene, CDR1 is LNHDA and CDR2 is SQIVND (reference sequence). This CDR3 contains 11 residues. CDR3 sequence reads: CASSDGGELFF. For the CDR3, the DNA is TGTGCCAGTAGTGATGGCGGGGAGCTGTTTTTT.

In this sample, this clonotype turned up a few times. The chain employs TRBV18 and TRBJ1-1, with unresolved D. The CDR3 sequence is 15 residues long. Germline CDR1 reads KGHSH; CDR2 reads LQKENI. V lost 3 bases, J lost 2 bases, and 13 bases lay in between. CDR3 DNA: TGTGCCAGCTCACCTAAATGGGTCCAAAACACTGAAGCTTTCTTT. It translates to CASSPKWVQNTEAFF.

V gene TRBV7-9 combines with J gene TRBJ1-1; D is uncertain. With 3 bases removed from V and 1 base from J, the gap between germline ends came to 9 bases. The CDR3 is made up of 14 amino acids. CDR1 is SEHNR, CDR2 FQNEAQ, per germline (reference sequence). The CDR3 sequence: CASSLEIGNTEAFF. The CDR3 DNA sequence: TGTGCCAGCAGCTTGGAAATTGGGAACACTGAAGCTTTCTTT.

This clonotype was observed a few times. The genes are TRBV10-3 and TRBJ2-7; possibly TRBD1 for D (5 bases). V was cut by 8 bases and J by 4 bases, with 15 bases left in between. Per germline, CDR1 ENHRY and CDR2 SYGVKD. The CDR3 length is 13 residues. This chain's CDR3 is CAISAGLEYEQYF. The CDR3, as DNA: TGTGCCATCTCTGCAGGGTTAGAGTACGAGCAGTACTTC.

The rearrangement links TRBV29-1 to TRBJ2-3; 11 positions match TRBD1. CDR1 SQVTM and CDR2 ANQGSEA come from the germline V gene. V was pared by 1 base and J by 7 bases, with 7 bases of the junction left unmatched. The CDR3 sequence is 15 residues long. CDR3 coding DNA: TGCAGCGTTGAAGCCCGGGACAGGGGGAGGAATACGCAGTATTTT. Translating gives CSVEARDRGRNTQYF.

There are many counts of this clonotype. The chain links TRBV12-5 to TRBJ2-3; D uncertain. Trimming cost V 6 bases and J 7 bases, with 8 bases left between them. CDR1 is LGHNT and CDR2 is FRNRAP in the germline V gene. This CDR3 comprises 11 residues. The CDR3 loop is CASGLGYTQYF. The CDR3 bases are TGTGCTAGTGGGCTCGGCTATACGCAGTATTTT.

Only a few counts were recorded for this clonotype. The CDR3 loop reads CASKRGQNTGELFF. CDR3 coding DNA: TGTGCCAGTAAACGGGGGCAGAACACCGGGGAGCTGTTTTTT. The rearrangement links TRBV19 to TRBJ2-2; D possibly uses TRBD1 or TRBD2 (6 bases each). Germline loops: CDR1 LNHDA, CDR2 SQIVND (reference sequence). This CDR3 has 14 amino acids. V gave up 7 bases and J gave up 1 base, with 10 bases separating them.

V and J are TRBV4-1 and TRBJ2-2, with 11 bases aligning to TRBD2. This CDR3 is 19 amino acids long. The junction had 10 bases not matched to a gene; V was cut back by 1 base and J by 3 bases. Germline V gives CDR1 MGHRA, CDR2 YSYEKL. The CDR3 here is CASSQALAGGDIYTGELFF. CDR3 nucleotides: TGCGCCAGCAGCCAAGCTCTAGCGGGGGGCGACATCTACACCGGGGAGCTGTTTTTT.

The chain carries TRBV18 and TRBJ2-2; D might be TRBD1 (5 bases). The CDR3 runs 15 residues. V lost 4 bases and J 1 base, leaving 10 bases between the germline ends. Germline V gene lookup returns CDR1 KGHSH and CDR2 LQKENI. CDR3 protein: CASSQSTGNTGELFF. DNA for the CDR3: TGTGCCAGCTCACAATCTACAGGGAACACCGGGGAGCTGTTTTTT.

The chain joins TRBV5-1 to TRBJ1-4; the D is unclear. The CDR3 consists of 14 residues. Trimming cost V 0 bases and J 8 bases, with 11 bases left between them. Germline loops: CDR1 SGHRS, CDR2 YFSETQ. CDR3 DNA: TGCGCCAGCAGCTTGGGTCCGGGAGGAGAAAAACTGTTTTTT. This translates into CASSLGPGGEKLFF.

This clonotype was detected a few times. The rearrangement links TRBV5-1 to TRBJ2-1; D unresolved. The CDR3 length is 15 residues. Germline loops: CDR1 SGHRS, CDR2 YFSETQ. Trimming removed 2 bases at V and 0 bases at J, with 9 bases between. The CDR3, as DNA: TGCGCCAGCAGCTTCCGCGGCAGCTCCTACAATGAGCAGTTCTTC. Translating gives CASSFRGSSYNEQFF. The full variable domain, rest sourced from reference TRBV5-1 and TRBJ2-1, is KAGVTQTPRYLIKTRGQQVTLSCSPISGHRSVSWYQQTPGQGLQFLFEYFSETQRNKGNFPGRFSGRQFSNSRSEMNVSTLELGDSALYLCASSFRGSSYNEQFFGPGTRLTVL.

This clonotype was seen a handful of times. This chain's CDR3 is CASSLDPAGYTDTQYF. The CDR3 DNA follows: TGCGCCAGCAGCTTGGATCCAGCGGGGTACACAGATACGCAGTATTTT. The J gene is TRBJ2-3, the V gene TRBV5-1, with 7 bases identical to TRBD2. V shed 0 bases, J shed 2 bases, and the junction held 6 bases outside the gene matches. Germline CDR1 SGHRS, CDR2 YFSETQ. CDR3 length: 16 amino acids.

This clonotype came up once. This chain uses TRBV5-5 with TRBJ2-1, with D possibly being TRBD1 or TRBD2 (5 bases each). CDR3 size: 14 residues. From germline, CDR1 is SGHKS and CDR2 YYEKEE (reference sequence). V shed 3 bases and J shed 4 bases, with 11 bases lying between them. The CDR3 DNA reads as TGTGCCAGCAGCTCGCCGGGACCTTACAATGAGCAGTTCTTC. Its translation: CASSSPGPYNEQFF.

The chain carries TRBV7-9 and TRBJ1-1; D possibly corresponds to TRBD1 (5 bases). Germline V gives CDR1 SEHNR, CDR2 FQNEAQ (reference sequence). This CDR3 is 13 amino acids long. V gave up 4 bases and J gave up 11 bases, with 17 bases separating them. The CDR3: CASSSSQGGRAFF. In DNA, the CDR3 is TGTGCCAGCAGCTCGTCGCAGGGTGGAAGGGCTTTCTTT.

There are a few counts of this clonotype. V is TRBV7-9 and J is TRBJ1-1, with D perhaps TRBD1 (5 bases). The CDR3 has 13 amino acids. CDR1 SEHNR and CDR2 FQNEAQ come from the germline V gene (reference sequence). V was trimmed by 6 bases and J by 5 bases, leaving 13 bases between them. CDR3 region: CASRVDSGTEAFF. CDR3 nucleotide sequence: TGTGCCAGCAGGGTAGACAGCGGTACTGAAGCTTTCTTT.

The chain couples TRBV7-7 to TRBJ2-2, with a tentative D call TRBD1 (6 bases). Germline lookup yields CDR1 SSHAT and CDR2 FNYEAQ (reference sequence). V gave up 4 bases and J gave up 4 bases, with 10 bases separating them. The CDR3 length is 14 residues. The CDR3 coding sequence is TGTGCCAGCAGCTCCCAGGGGACCACCGGGGAGCTGTTTTTT. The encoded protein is CASSSQGTTGELFF.

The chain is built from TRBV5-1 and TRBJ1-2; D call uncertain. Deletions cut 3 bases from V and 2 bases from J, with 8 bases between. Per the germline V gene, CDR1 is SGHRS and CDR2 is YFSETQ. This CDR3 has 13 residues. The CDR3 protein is CASSSSVNYGYTF. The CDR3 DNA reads TGCGCCAGCAGCTCTAGTGTGAACTATGGCTACACCTTC.